This T cell receptor (beta chain) derives from a study of response to subunit inactivated influenza vaccine listed by TCRdb under 2018. With regard to the full study: Deep quantitative T cell receptor repertoire profiling was used in the study to track responses to a trivalent subunit inactivated influenza vaccine.

The CDR3, cysteine through phenylalanine, is 16 amino acids long. The CDR3 DNA has 48 bases and is translated from base 1. The germline V end is reduced by 4 bases and the J end by 7 bases; junction bases left unmatched: 11. The germline V gene (reference sequence) sets CDR1 to DFQATT and CDR2 to SNEGSKA. This clonotype appeared a single time. The target of this receptor is not known. The input lacks base qualities; no much larger clone sits a single base away. A single read makes a weak case. General findings and caveats noted by the study authors: According to the authors, only a limited number of new T cells may be recruited by each seasonal influenza vaccination.

Libraries were prepared through RT-PCR. TCRdb lists the instrument as Illumina HiSeq 2500. The public reads were reanalyzed by TCRdb: fastp trimming at Q25, MiXCR alignment, in-frame beta chains only. Each entry is one CDR3 protein sequence, shown with its most common DNA and genes. This sample lists more than 700,000 distinct CDR3 sequences; around 21% were detected once. The ten largest clones take up roughly 10% of the sample. The material was PBMCs from blood, obtained less than 6 days after vaccination. This sequence was found in a man aged 50 or older who received an inactivated influenza vaccine. Donor details come from another sample of the same person, matched by shared clones. The chain uses TRBV20-1 and TRBJ2-1, with TRBD2 matching 12 junction bases. The CDR3 protein: CSATPITSGRRNEQFF. The DNA reads TGCAGTGCTACACCAATCACTAGCGGGAGGCGGAATGAGCAGTTCTTC.